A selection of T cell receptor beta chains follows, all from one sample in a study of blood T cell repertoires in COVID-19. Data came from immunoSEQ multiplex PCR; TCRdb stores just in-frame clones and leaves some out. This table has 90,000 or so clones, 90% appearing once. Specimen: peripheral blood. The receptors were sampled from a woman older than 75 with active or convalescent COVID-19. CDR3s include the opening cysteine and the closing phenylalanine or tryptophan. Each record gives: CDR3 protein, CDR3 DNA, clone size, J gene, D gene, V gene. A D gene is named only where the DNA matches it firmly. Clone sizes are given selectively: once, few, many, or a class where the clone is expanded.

CDR3: CASSMGLAGLGTGELFF; DNA: TGTGCCAGCAGCATGGGACTAGCGGGACTGGGGACCGGGGAGCTGTTTTTT; size: NA; J: TRBJ2-2; D: TRBD2; V: TRBV4-2
CDR3: CASSRQGGNEKLFF; DNA: TGTGCCAGCTCACGACAGGGGGGGAATGAAAAACTGTTTTTT; size: NA; J: TRBJ1-4; D: TRBD1; V: TRBV18
CDR3: CASSSLAAGSYNEQFF; DNA: TGTGCCAGCAGTTCGCTAGCGGCTGGCTCCTACAATGAGCAGTTCTTC; size: NA; J: TRBJ2-1; D: TRBD2; V: TRBV28
CDR3: CASSSGAGRDTGELFF; DNA: TGTGCCAGCAGCTCGGGTGCCGGGAGGGACACCGGGGAGCTGTTTTTT; size: NA; J: TRBJ2-2; D: TRBD2; V: TRBV5-4
CDR3: CASSPGPRTGVFF; DNA: TGTGCCAGCAGTCCAGGTCCGAGGACAGGGGTATTCTTC; size: NA; J: TRBJ1-2; D: TRBD1; V: TRBV28
CDR3: CASRIRVGSYEQYF; DNA: TGTGCCAGCAGGATCAGGGTCGGCTCCTACGAGCAGTACTTC; size: NA; J: TRBJ2-7; D: NA; V: TRBV5-8
CDR3: CASSPDRTTYEQYF; DNA: TGTGCCAGCAGTCCGGACAGGACTACCTACGAGCAGTACTTC; size: NA; J: TRBJ2-7; D: NA; V: TRBV6-4
CDR3: CASSQDLGGPLSARVQYF; DNA: TGCGCCAGCAGCCAAGATTTAGGTGGACCTCTTTCAGCCAGGGTTCAGTACTTC; size: NA; J: TRBJ2-7; D: NA; V: TRBV4-1
CDR3: CASSYKRSGEQYF; DNA: TGCGCCAGCAGCTATAAGAGATCGGGCGAGCAGTACTTC; size: NA; J: TRBJ2-7; D: NA; V: TRBV5-1
CDR3: CASSLPQGENGYTF; DNA: TGTGCCAGCAGTTTACCACAGGGAGAGAATGGCTACACCTTC; size: NA; J: TRBJ1-2; D: NA; V: TRBV28
CDR3: CASTLEGQPQHF; DNA: TGTGCCAGCACCCTAGAAGGTCAGCCCCAGCATTTT; size: NA; J: TRBJ1-5; D: NA; V: TRBV28
CDR3: CSVGGIGANEQFF; DNA: TGCAGCGTTGGAGGGATTGGTGCAAATGAGCAGTTCTTC; size: NA; J: TRBJ2-1; D: NA; V: TRBV29-1
CDR3: CASSPDPREKQFF; DNA: TGCGCCAGCAGCCCGGACCCGCGGGAGAAGCAGTTCTTC; size: NA; J: TRBJ2-1; D: TRBD2; V: TRBV5-1
CDR3: CASSQGLGGYEQYF; DNA: TGTGCCAGCAGCCAAGGGCTAGGGGGCTACGAGCAGTACTTC; size: NA; J: TRBJ2-7; D: NA; V: TRBV3-1/TRBV3-2
CDR3: CASSLRGRGVGGELFF; DNA: TGTGCCAGCAGCTTGAGGGGGCGAGGGGTTGGCGGGGAGCTGTTTTTT; size: NA; J: TRBJ2-2; D: TRBD1; V: TRBV11-3
CDR3: CASSPGLAAGELFF; DNA: TGTGCCAGCAGCCCGGGACTAGCGGCCGGGGAGCTGTTTTTT; size: once; J: TRBJ2-2; D: TRBD2; V: TRBV5-4
CDR3: CASSYLSNQPQHF; DNA: TGTGCCAGCAGTTACCTTAGCAATCAGCCCCAGCATTTT; size: few; J: TRBJ1-5; D: NA; V: TRBV6-5
CDR3: CASSLSGTDRNTEAFF; DNA: TGCGCCAGCAGCTTGTCCGGAACCGACAGGAACACTGAAGCTTTCTTT; size: NA; J: TRBJ1-1; D: NA; V: TRBV5-1
CDR3: CATSDLRGTYNEQFF; DNA: TGTGCCACCAGTGATTTGCGAGGAACCTACAATGAGCAGTTCTTC; size: NA; J: TRBJ2-1; D: NA; V: TRBV24-1
CDR3: CATSRDGTGNNEQFF; DNA: TGTGCCACCAGCAGAGATGGGACAGGGAACAATGAGCAGTTCTTC; size: NA; J: TRBJ2-1; D: TRBD1; V: TRBV15
CDR3: CASSWDRGNQPQHF; DNA: TGTGCCAGCAGCTGGGACAGGGGGAATCAGCCCCAGCATTTT; size: NA; J: TRBJ1-5; D: TRBD1; V: TRBV5-5
CDR3: CSVAQGLNTEAFF; DNA: TGCAGCGTTGCTCAGGGGCTTAACACTGAAGCTTTCTTT; size: NA; J: TRBJ1-1; D: NA; V: TRBV29-1